This T cell receptor beta chain comes out of a study of T cells in Graves' hyperthyroidism and ophthalmopathy. There are a few counts of this clonotype. Stable Graves' hyperthyroidism denoted no ophthalmopathy progression over 18 months. Each patient was aged 18 to 65 and had newly diagnosed hyperthyroidism of under 2 months' duration. Exclusion of patients followed from uncontrolled infection, other autoimmune disease, pregnancy or lactation. Clinicians diagnosed patients from clinical symptoms, serum thyroxine and TRAb, thyroid ultrasound and orbital computed tomography. The source material, RNA transcripts, was used to amplify TCR beta CDR3 regions. With the HTBI primer set, the TCR CDR3 went through a first round of RT-PCR. MiXCR, applied by TCRdb to the multiplex PCR reads, yields one record per CDR3 protein. The sample lists about 720,000 distinct CDR3 sequences, about a sixth occurring once.

V lost 3 bases to trimming and J lost 8 bases, with 11 bases between them. The CDR3 length is 13 residues. The V call is TRBV12-3 or TRBV12-4, the J call TRBJ1-3; a possible D gene is TRBD1 (5 bases). The clonotype was recovered from a man younger than 35 with Graves' hyperthyroidism. Sequencing used blood. DNA for the CDR3: TGTGCCAGCAGTTTTTATCCGGGGGACACCATATATTTT. Translated, it gives CASSFYPGDTIYF.